A selection of T cell receptor beta chains follows, all from one sample in a study of PD-1 blockade in mismatch repair-deficient tumors. The method was immunoSEQ multiplex PCR; TCRdb's version includes in-frame clones alone and lacks a portion of them. The table has 75,000 to 85,000 clones, about 85% seen once. The sequencing here drew on peripheral blood, taken 12 weeks after starting pembrolizumab. The receptors were sampled from an adult with mismatch repair-deficient cancer. Each CDR3 is given with its conserved first and last residue. Each record gives: clone size, J gene, V gene, D gene, CDR3 DNA, CDR3 protein. D genes are given only for firm matches. The size entry is marked missing in some rows and otherwise reads once, few, many or a size class.

size: .
J: TRBJ2-1
V: TRBV6-5
D: .
DNA: TGTGCCAGCACGTCGGGGCGCGAACAGTTCTTC
CDR3: CASTSGREQFF

size: few
J: TRBJ2-5
V: TRBV20-1
D: .
DNA: TGCAGCCCCAGTCCGGGCGGGACCCAGTACTTC
CDR3: CSPSPGGTQYF

size: .
J: TRBJ1-2
V: TRBV9
D: .
DNA: TGTGCCAGCAGCCCCCAAGCTGGGGGCTACCACTATGGCTACACCTTC
CDR3: CASSPQAGGYHYGYTF

size: .
J: TRBJ2-7
V: TRBV28
D: TRBD2
DNA: TGTGCCAGCAGTTTTTTCTTCGGGCTAGCGGGAGTTTCGTACGAGCAGTACTTC
CDR3: CASSFFFGLAGVSYEQYF

size: .
J: TRBJ2-3
V: TRBV19
D: TRBD1
DNA: TGTGCCAGTAGTACCACAGGGGCCACAGATACGCAGTATTTT
CDR3: CASSTTGATDTQYF

size: .
J: TRBJ2-1
V: TRBV9
D: TRBD2
DNA: TGTGCCAGCAGTGACGAGGAGACTAGCGGGAGGACCTACAATGAGCAGTTCTTC
CDR3: CASSDEETSGRTYNEQFF

size: few
J: TRBJ2-2
V: TRBV6-1
D: .
DNA: TGTGCCAGCAGTGATCCCGGGGGCGAGCTGTTTTTT
CDR3: CASSDPGGELFF

size: .
J: TRBJ2-5
V: TRBV9
D: .
DNA: TGTGCCAGCAGCGTAGAGGCAAACACTCTAGAGACCCAGTACTTC
CDR3: CASSVEANTLETQYF

size: .
J: TRBJ1-1
V: TRBV27
D: .
DNA: TGTGCCAGCAGTTTATCGGGGGGCAGGGGGAACACTGAAGCTTTCTTT
CDR3: CASSLSGGRGNTEAFF

size: .
J: TRBJ2-2
V: TRBV10-3
D: .
DNA: TGTGCCATCAGTGAAGGGACACCGAACACCGGGGAGCTGTTTTTT
CDR3: CAISEGTPNTGELFF

size: .
J: TRBJ2-7
V: TRBV27
D: .
DNA: TGTGCCAGCAGCCCGATCGGAGGGGTGAGGTACGAGCAGTACTTC
CDR3: CASSPIGGVRYEQYF

size: .
J: TRBJ2-3
V: TRBV21-1
D: .
DNA: TGTGCCAGCAGCCTTCCTCCAACGAATGTAGATACGCAGTATTTT
CDR3: CASSLPPTNVDTQYF

size: .
J: TRBJ1-2
V: TRBV6-5
D: TRBD1
DNA: TGTGCCAGCAGTGCCGGGACAGGGGGCTCGAGCGGCTACACCTTC
CDR3: CASSAGTGGSSGYTF

size: once
J: TRBJ1-5
V: TRBV18
D: .
DNA: TGTGCCAGCTCACCCGGGAGCAGGGGCTATAGCAATCAGCCCCAGCATTTT
CDR3: CASSPGSRGYSNQPQHF

size: .
J: TRBJ2-2
V: TRBV4-2
D: TRBD1
DNA: TGTGCCAGCAGCCAAGATGGGGTGGGACAGGGGCTCACCGGGGAGCTGTTTTTT
CDR3: CASSQDGVGQGLTGELFF

size: .
J: TRBJ1-2
V: TRBV19
D: .
DNA: TGTGCCAGTAAACTAGGACAGAACGACTATGGCTACACCTTC
CDR3: CASKLGQNDYGYTF

size: few
J: TRBJ2-7
V: TRBV9
D: .
DNA: TGTGCCAGCAGCGTCATCTTCCAGGGACCCCACGAGCAGTACTTC
CDR3: CASSVIFQGPHEQYF

size: .
J: TRBJ2-7
V: TRBV6-5
D: .
DNA: TGTGCCAGCAGTGCTAACAGGAAGGGACACGAGCAGTACTTC
CDR3: CASSANRKGHEQYF

size: .
J: TRBJ2-1
V: TRBV18
D: .
DNA: TGTGCCAGCTCCCCCCAAAAGAGAGGGCTCAATGAGCAGTTCTTC
CDR3: CASSPQKRGLNEQFF

size: .
J: TRBJ2-1
V: TRBV9
D: .
DNA: TGTGCCAGCAGCGTAAGGACAAGGGGTCCTGAGCAGTTCTTC
CDR3: CASSVRTRGPEQFF

size: .
J: TRBJ2-3
V: TRBV19
D: TRBD2
DNA: TGTGCCACTAGCGAGGGACTAGCGGATTTCTTTAGCACAGATACGCAGTATTTT
CDR3: CATSEGLADFFSTDTQYF

size: .
J: TRBJ2-5
V: TRBV13
D: TRBD2
DNA: TGTGCCAGCAGCGTCAGCGGGACCAAAGAGACCCAGTACTTC
CDR3: CASSVSGTKETQYF

size: .
J: TRBJ2-5
V: TRBV6-5
D: .
DNA: TGTGCCAGCAACAAATTTGGTCTTCAAGAGACCCAGTACTTC
CDR3: CASNKFGLQETQYF

size: .
J: TRBJ2-7
V: TRBV7-9
D: .
DNA: TGTGCCAGCAGCCAGAAGACCTACGAGCAGTACTTC
CDR3: CASSQKTYEQYF

size: once
J: TRBJ2-2
V: TRBV6-5
D: .
DNA: TGTGCCAGCAGTTACTCCTACACCGGGGAGCTGTTTTTT
CDR3: CASSYSYTGELFF

size: .
J: TRBJ1-4
V: TRBV11-2
D: .
DNA: TGTGCCAGCAGCCCACCCATCCGCGGGCAAGCGGGTGAAAAACTGTTTTTT
CDR3: CASSPPIRGQAGEKLFF

size: .
J: TRBJ2-7
V: TRBV5-1
D: TRBD2
DNA: TGCGCCAGCAGCTCAAGACTAGCATACGAGCAGTACTTC
CDR3: CASSSRLAYEQYF

size: .
J: TRBJ1-1
V: TRBV18
D: TRBD1
DNA: TGTGCCAGCTCGGACAAAGGGGGCGGGGACACTGAAGCTTTCTTT
CDR3: CASSDKGGGDTEAFF

size: .
J: TRBJ2-1
V: TRBV15
D: .
DNA: TGTGCCACCAGCAGAGAGGGACCCATCTACAATGAGCAGTTCTTC
CDR3: CATSREGPIYNEQFF

size: .
J: TRBJ2-1
V: TRBV5-1
D: TRBD2
DNA: TGCGCCAGCAGCTTGGCCCCGGGGTCAGGTGCTAGCGGGAGTTATGAGCAGTTCTTC
CDR3: CASSLAPGSGASGSYEQFF

size: .
J: TRBJ2-5
V: TRBV9
D: TRBD2
DNA: TGTGCCAGCAGCGTAGAAGGGTTCGGGACTAGCAGAGAGACCCAGTACTTC
CDR3: CASSVEGFGTSRETQYF

size: .
J: TRBJ1-2
V: TRBV9
D: TRBD1
DNA: TGTGCCAGCAGCGGTACCTCTGACAGGGCCATTGGGGGCTACACCTTC
CDR3: CASSGTSDRAIGGYTF

size: once
J: TRBJ1-1
V: TRBV5-4
D: TRBD1
DNA: TGTGCCAGCAGCACCCCTACAGGGGGGGACACTGAAGCTTTCTTT
CDR3: CASSTPTGGDTEAFF